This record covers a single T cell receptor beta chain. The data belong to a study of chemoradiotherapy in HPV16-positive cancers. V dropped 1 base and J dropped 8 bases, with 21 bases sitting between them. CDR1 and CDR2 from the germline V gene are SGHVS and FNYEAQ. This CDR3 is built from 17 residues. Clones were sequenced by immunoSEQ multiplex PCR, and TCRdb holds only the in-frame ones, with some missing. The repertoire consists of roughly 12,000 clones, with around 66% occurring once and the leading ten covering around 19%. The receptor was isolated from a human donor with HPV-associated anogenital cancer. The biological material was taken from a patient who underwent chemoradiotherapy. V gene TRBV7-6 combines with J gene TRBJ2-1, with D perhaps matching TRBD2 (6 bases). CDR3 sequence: CASSLGWTLIGGDEQFF. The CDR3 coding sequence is TGTGCCAGCAGCTTAGGTTGGACCCTGATTGGAGGGGATGAGCAGTTCTTC.